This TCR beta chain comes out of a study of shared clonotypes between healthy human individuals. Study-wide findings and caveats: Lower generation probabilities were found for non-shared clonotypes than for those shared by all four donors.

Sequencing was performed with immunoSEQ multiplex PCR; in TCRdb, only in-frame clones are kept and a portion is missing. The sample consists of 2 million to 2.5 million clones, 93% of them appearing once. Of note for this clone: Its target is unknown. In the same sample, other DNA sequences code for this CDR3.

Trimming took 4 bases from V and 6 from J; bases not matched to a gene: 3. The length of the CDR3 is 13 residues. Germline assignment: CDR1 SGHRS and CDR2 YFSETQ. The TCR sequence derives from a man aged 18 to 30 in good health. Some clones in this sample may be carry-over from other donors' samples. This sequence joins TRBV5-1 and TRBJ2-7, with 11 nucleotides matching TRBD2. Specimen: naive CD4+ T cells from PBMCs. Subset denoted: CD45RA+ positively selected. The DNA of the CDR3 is TGCGCCAGCAGCCTAGGGACTAGCGGCGAGCAGTACTTC. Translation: CASSLGTSGEQYF. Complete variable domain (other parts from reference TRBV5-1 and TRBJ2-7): KAGVTQTPRYLIKTRGQQVTLSCSPISGHRSVSWYQQTPGQGLQFLFEYFSETQRNKGNFPGRFSGRQFSNSRSEMNVSTLELGDSALYLCASSLGTSGEQYFGPGTRLTVT.